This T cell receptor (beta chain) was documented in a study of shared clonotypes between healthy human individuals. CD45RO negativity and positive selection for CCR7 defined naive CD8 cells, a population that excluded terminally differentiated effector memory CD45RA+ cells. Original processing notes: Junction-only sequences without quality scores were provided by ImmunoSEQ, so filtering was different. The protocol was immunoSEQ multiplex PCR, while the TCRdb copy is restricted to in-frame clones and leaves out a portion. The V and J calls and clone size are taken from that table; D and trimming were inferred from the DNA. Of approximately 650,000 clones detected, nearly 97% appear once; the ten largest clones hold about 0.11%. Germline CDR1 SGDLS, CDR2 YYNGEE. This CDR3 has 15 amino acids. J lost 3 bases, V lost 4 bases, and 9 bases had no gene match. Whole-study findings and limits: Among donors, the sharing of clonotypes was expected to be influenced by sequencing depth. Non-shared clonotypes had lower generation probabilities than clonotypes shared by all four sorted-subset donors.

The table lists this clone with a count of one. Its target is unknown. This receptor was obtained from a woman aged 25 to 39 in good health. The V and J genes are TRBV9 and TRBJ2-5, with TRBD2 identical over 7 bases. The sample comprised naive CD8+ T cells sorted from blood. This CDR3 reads CASSLHDLAEETQYF. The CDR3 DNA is TGTGCCAGCAGCCTGCATGACCTAGCGGAAGAGACCCAGTACTTC.